The present T cell receptor (beta chain) was sequenced within a study of memory CD4+ T cells and cytomegalovirus serostatus. Between the trimmed V and J ends, which lost 1 base and 8 bases, there was a span of 12 bases. CDR1 and CDR2 (germline): LGHNA, YSLEER. This CDR3 has 14 amino acids. As regards this clone: The antigen remains undetermined.

Single viable CD3+CD4+CD8-CD45RO+ cells were sorted as the memory CD4+ T cells. Measured with immunoSEQ multiplex PCR; TCRdb has only the in-frame clones, and not every one. The profile covers approximately 92,000 clones, with roughly 80% appearing a single time and about 3.6% taken by the ten largest. Study-level results: CD4+ memory repertoires contained about two fifths of the 164 reported CMV TCRbeta sequences. A US-trained random forest predicted CMV serostatus with median AUC about 0.92.

The clonotype comes from an adult in good health and CMV-seropositive. V gene TRBV4-3 combines with J gene TRBJ2-1, with TRBD1 as a possible D gene (7 bases). Specimen: memory CD4+ T cells from blood. CDR3 region: CASSQVQGGDEQFF. Written as DNA, the CDR3 is TGCGCCAGCAGCCAAGTCCAGGGGGGCGATGAGCAGTTCTTC.